These 27 T cell receptor beta chains share one sample of origin, sequenced in a study of patients and donors after allogeneic stem cell transplantation. TCRdb reprocessed the RT-PCR reads via MiXCR and lists one record per CDR3 protein. The sample lists around 200,000 distinct CDR3 sequences; 38% were seen once. The sample was blood, either unsorted or a sorted T cell fraction (not recorded which). All receptors derive from a human donor who was either an allogeneic HSCT recipient or a stem cell or donor lymphocyte infusion donor (not recorded which). It is not recorded whose cells these are; they may come from a transplant donor.

This rearrangement joins TRBV11-2 to TRBJ1-1, with D unclear. With 3 bases removed from V and 0 bases from J, the gap between germline ends came to 17 bases. The CDR3 has 17 residues. Germline V gene lookup returns CDR1 SGHAT and CDR2 FQNNGV. For the CDR3, the DNA is TGTGCCAGCAGCTTCGGCCTGATTAATCGGTTGAACACTGAAGCTTTCTTT. It yields the protein CASSFGLINRLNTEAFF.

This clonotype has a handful of counts. The J gene is TRBJ1-1, the V gene TRBV6-6; D might be TRBD1 (6 bases). Germline values: CDR1 MNHNY, CDR2 SVGAGI (reference sequence). V shed 6 bases and J shed 6 bases, with 17 bases lying between them. This CDR3 spans 14 amino acids. CDR3 coding DNA: TGTGCCAGCAGCGAAACGAGGGGGAGCGCTGAAGCTTTCTTT. The encoded protein is CASSETRGSAEAFF.

The V gene is TRBV15, the J gene TRBJ2-3, with no clear D. The germline V gene has CDR1 LNHNV and CDR2 YYDKDF (reference sequence). Trimming removed 0 bases at V and 2 bases at J, with 6 bases between. This CDR3 comprises 14 residues. The CDR3 DNA reads as TGTGCCACCAGCAGAGATTCCCCCACAGATACGCAGTATTTT. Its translation is CATSRDSPTDTQYF.

The V gene is TRBV10-3, the J gene TRBJ1-1; D is perhaps TRBD1 (6 bases). Germline V CDR1 and CDR2: ENHRY, SYGVKD. The CDR3 has 14 amino acids. Trimming removed 10 bases at V and 8 bases at J, with 23 bases between. Written as DNA, the CDR3 is TGTGCCACCCTACAGGCCGGTTACAGGGCCGAAGCTTTCTTT. Translated, it gives CATLQAGYRAEAFF.

This clonotype was observed a few times. J is TRBJ1-2 and V is TRBV12-3 or TRBV12-4, with 11 bases aligning to TRBD1. J lost 3 bases, V lost 4 bases, and 1 base had no gene match. This CDR3 contains 14 residues. Written as DNA, the CDR3 is TGTGCCAGCAGTTGGACAGGGGGCGACTATGGCTACACCTTC. Translating gives CASSWTGGDYGYTF.

The rearrangement uses TRBV20-1 and TRBJ2-3; D may correspond to TRBD1 or TRBD2 (6 bases each). The CDR3 spans 14 residues. V was clipped by 6 bases and J by 2 bases, with 15 bases between them. The V gene's germline CDR1 is DFQATT and CDR2 SNEGSKA (reference sequence). The CDR3 loop is CSAGGFLVTDTQYF. DNA for the CDR3: TGCAGTGCGGGGGGCTTCCTTGTCACAGATACGCAGTATTTT.

The chain uses TRBV7-2 and TRBJ1-5; D gene unclear. The CDR3 loop spans 16 amino acids. Germline V CDR1 and CDR2: SGHTA, FQGNSA. Between the trimmed V and J ends, which lost 1 base and 0 bases, there was a span of 10 bases. CDR3 sequence (DNA): TGTGCCAGCAGCTTAGGGCCATATTATAGCAATCAGCCCCAGCATTTT. This codes for CASSLGPYYSNQPQHF.

The CDR3: CASRVPWGANTEAFF. The DNA for the CDR3 is TGTGCCAGCCGTGTCCCTTGGGGGGCGAACACTGAAGCTTTCTTT. The V call is TRBV28, the J call TRBJ1-1; perhaps TRBD1 as D (6 bases). The germline V and J ends were trimmed by 8 bases and 1 base, with 17 bases remaining between them. This CDR3 has 15 residues. Germline V gene data show CDR1 as MDHEN and CDR2 as SYDVKM.

V gene TRBV5-1 combines with J gene TRBJ2-7; TRBD2 matches at 9 bases. The trim removed 7 bases at V and 5 bases at J, leaving 16 bases unmatched. CDR1 and CDR2 (germline): SGHRS, YFSETQ. This CDR3 region has 16 residues. The CDR3 is CASSPRRASGEHEQYF. The CDR3 DNA is TGCGCCAGCTCCCCTCGTAGGGCTAGCGGGGAACACGAGCAGTACTTC.

This chain links TRBV20-1 with TRBJ1-5, with 7 bases fitting TRBD1. The CDR3 loop spans 13 amino acids. The germline CDR1 and CDR2 sequences are DFQATT and SNEGSKA (reference sequence). V trimming: 6 bases; J trimming: 1 base; junction bases outside the gene matches: 3. As DNA, the CDR3 is TGCAGTGCACTCAGGGGGAGCAATCAGCCCCAGCATTTT. It is translated as CSALRGSNQPQHF.

This chain uses TRBV3-1 with TRBJ2-1, with D possibly matching TRBD2 (5 bases). Germline values: CDR1 LGHDT, CDR2 YNNKEL (reference sequence). V was trimmed by 0 bases and J by 8 bases, leaving 14 bases between them. The length of the CDR3 is 15 residues. DNA for the CDR3: TGTGCCAGCAGCCAAGATCATTGGAGGTCCCATGAGCAGTTCTTC. Translation gives CASSQDHWRSHEQFF.

This clonotype was found a few times. The genes are TRBV28 and TRBJ1-2; tentatively, D is TRBD1 (6 bases). This CDR3 is built from 14 residues. Germline V gene data show CDR1 as MDHEN and CDR2 as SYDVKM. V lost 5 bases, J lost 7 bases, and 17 bases lay in between. The CDR3 coding sequence is TGTGCCAGCAGTCCTCCGGGGGGGCCTTCTGGCTACACCTTC. Its protein product is CASSPPGGPSGYTF.

The V gene is TRBV3-1, the J gene TRBJ1-1, with D tentatively TRBD1 (6 bases). The germline V gene has CDR1 LGHDT and CDR2 YNNKEL (reference sequence). CDR3 size: 14 residues. The V end was cut by 3 bases, the J end by 4 bases, with 12 bases between. The CDR3 region is CASSQLQGATEAFF. In DNA, the CDR3 is TGTGCCAGCAGCCAGCTACAGGGAGCCACTGAAGCTTTCTTT.

This clonotype was counted only a few times. This chain joins TRBV11-2 and TRBJ2-1, with 13 bases matching TRBD2. The CDR3 is 18 amino acids. Germline V lookup: CDR1 SGHAT, CDR2 FQNNGV. V dropped 3 bases and J dropped 4; count of bases not matched to a gene: 9. This chain's CDR3 is CASSFDSWTSGGYNEQFF. As DNA, the CDR3 is TGTGCCAGCAGCTTCGATTCGTGGACTAGCGGGGGATACAATGAGCAGTTCTTC.

This clonotype occurred a few times. J is TRBJ2-1 and V is TRBV20-1, with 10 bases fitting TRBD2. This CDR3 is 15 amino acids long. The germline V gene encodes CDR1 DFQATT and CDR2 SNEGSKA (reference sequence). The ends lost 0 bases at V and 8 bases at J; junction bases unmatched: 7. The CDR3 here is CSARDPAGGRDEQFF. DNA for the CDR3: TGCAGTGCTAGAGATCCAGCGGGGGGGAGAGATGAGCAGTTCTTC.

The sample holds a few counts of this clonotype. This rearrangement joins TRBV6-5 to TRBJ1-5, with D uncertain. Per germline, CDR1 MNHEY and CDR2 SVGAGI. The CDR3 is 15 residues long. Trimming stripped 6 bases from V and 0 bases from J, with 12 bases between. CDR3 protein: CASSQRPYSNQPQHF. CDR3 nucleotide sequence: TGTGCCAGCAGCCAAAGGCCGTATAGCAATCAGCCCCAGCATTTT.

This clonotype has only a few counts. The gene calls are TRBV10-3 and TRBJ1-3; no firm D call. Per the germline V gene, CDR1 is ENHRY and CDR2 is SYGVKD. The CDR3 extends over 13 amino acids. Trimming took off 10 bases at V and 5 bases at J, with 15 bases between the two ends. The CDR3 bases are TGTGCCACCCTCGATGGAGGGAGAAACACCATATATTTT. This codes for CATLDGGRNTIYF.

This clonotype was detected a few times. This chain connects TRBV27 to TRBJ1-5, with TRBD1 as a possible D gene (5 bases). Germline loops: CDR1 MNHEY, CDR2 SMNVEV (reference sequence). Trimming removed 1 base at V and 1 base at J, with 5 bases between. The CDR3 is made up of 14 amino acids. The CDR3 reads CASSLWDSNQPQHF. CDR3 DNA: TGTGCCAGCAGTTTATGGGACAGCAATCAGCCCCAGCATTTT.

The chain carries TRBV20-1 and TRBJ2-7; no definite D call. Germline assignment: CDR1 DFQATT and CDR2 SNEGSKA (reference sequence). This CDR3 is built from 13 residues. V lost 8 bases and J 4 bases, leaving 18 bases between the germline ends. The CDR3, as DNA: TGCAGTTTCGGTCCAGGTCCGTCGTACGAGCAGTACTTC. Translation gives CSFGPGPSYEQYF.

The J gene is TRBJ1-5, the V gene TRBV15; TRBD1 matches 9 bases. The CDR3 contains 15 residues. V was clipped by 6 bases and J by 6 bases; unmatched bases: 9. CDR1 and CDR2 (germline): LNHNV, YYDKDF (reference sequence). This CDR3 is CATSTRTGASQPQHF. The CDR3 DNA reads as TGTGCCACCAGTACGCGGACAGGGGCCTCTCAGCCCCAGCATTTT.

The chain has TRBV20-1 and TRBJ2-7; D is perhaps TRBD1 or TRBD2 (5 bases each). This CDR3 has 13 amino acids. The germline V gene encodes CDR1 DFQATT and CDR2 SNEGSKA (reference sequence). Between the trimmed V and J ends, which lost 5 bases and 6 bases, there was a span of 17 bases. CDR3 coding DNA: TGCAGTGCTGCCCAACCTTCGAGGGGCGAGCAGTACTTC. Its protein product is CSAAQPSRGEQYF.

This clonotype was counted between two and nine times. This chain joins TRBV11-2 and TRBJ2-2; 8 nucleotides line up with TRBD1. The CDR3 sequence is 14 residues long. The V gene end was trimmed by 10 bases and the J gene end by 4 bases; junction bases not matched to a gene: 8. Germline CDR1 reads SGHAT; CDR2 reads FQNNGV. In DNA form, the CDR3 reads TGTGCCACCTCGGACAGGGCTTTCACCGGGGAGCTGTTTTTT. It specifies CATSDRAFTGELFF.

This clonotype came up a few times. This sequence joins TRBV5-1 and TRBJ1-1; D gene ambiguous. Germline lookup yields CDR1 SGHRS and CDR2 YFSETQ. V was trimmed by 0 bases and J by 2 bases, leaving 8 bases between them. The CDR3 sequence is 14 residues long. CDR3 in DNA: TGCGCCAGCAGCTTGGACCAGGTTAACACTGAAGCTTTCTTT. Protein sequence: CASSLDQVNTEAFF.

The chain links TRBV24-1 to TRBJ2-7; D is unclear. This CDR3 comprises 12 residues. The V end was cut by 12 bases, the J end by 3 bases, with 14 bases between. Germline V CDR1 and CDR2: KGHDR, SFDVKD. The CDR3 loop reads CAGEQPHYEQYF. CDR3 bases: TGTGCCGGCGAACAGCCCCACTACGAGCAGTACTTC.

This clonotype occurred a few times. The V call is TRBV20-1, the J call TRBJ1-2; D gene uncertain. The CDR3 contains 13 residues. CDR1 and CDR2 from the germline V gene are DFQATT and SNEGSKA (reference sequence). The ends were cut back, 5 bases at V and 3 bases at J, with 13 bases in the middle. The CDR3 DNA sequence: TGCAGTGCTCTCCCCCAGAGCCACTATGGCTACACCTTC. Protein sequence: CSALPQSHYGYTF.

This clonotype was seen a single time. The J gene is TRBJ2-5, the V gene TRBV28; no clear D. The CDR3 is made up of 12 amino acids. The V end was cut by 3 bases, the J end by 5 bases, with 7 bases between. Germline V gene lookup returns CDR1 MDHEN and CDR2 SYDVKM. Written as DNA, the CDR3 is TGTGCCAGCAGTTTTCCGCTGGAGACCCAGTACTTC. The encoded protein is CASSFPLETQYF.

This clonotype was recorded once. V is TRBV5-1 and J is TRBJ2-3, with a weak D call TRBD2 (7 bases). CDR3 size: 16 residues. Germline CDR1 reads SGHRS; CDR2 reads YFSETQ. V dropped 3 bases and J dropped 8 bases, with 22 bases sitting between them. The CDR3 reads CASSSPTGGGAGTQYF. Written as DNA, the CDR3 is TGCGCCAGCAGCTCGCCTACCGGAGGGGGGGCCGGTACGCAGTATTTT.